The clone carrying this TCR beta chain was seen repeatedly, ten times or more. Input for naive CD8 libraries was about 18,000 to 1,000,000 sorted cells; the RNA fraction used was 10%, 30% or 50%. The sorting of naive CD8 T cells used the CD8+CD4-CCR7+CD45RA+ phenotype. Germline V gene lookup returns CDR1 SNHLY and CDR2 FYNNEI. Trimming cost V 4 bases and J 1 base, with 24 bases left between them. This CDR3 spans 19 amino acids. The data stem from a study of molecular identifiers for immune sequencing clone quantification. TCRdb redid the calling of the PCR reads with MiXCR, one entry per CDR3 protein. The sample has more than 300,000 distinct CDR3 sequences, over 20% seen once.

Material: naive CD8+ T cells from blood, with Jurkat cell RNA spiked in. Specified subset: FACS-sorted CD8+CD4-CCR7+CD45RA+ naive T cells. The gene calls are TRBV2 and TRBJ2-3; D is ambiguous. This receptor was taken from a human donor in good health. Some libraries in this study had Jurkat cell RNA spiked in. CDR3 coding DNA: TGTGCCAGCAGTGTCGCGGCTTCCCTAAAAACGATAGGCACAGATACGCAGTATTTT. This encodes CASSVAASLKTIGTDTQYF.